The next 8 T cell receptor beta chains were all read from a single sample in a study of blood T cell repertoires in COVID-19. The protocol was immunoSEQ multiplex PCR, while the TCRdb copy is restricted to in-frame clones and leaves out a portion. The sample has 16,000 or so clones, around 89% seen once; the top ten hold 10%. The sequenced material came from peripheral blood. The receptor source for this set is an older man with acute or convalescent COVID-19.

The V and J genes are TRBV19 and TRBJ1-6, with TRBD1 matching 10 bases. With V trimmed by 1 base and J by 9 bases, 12 bases remained unmatched. The CDR3 is 18 amino acids. Germline V gives CDR1 LNHDA, CDR2 SQIVND (reference sequence). CDR3 bases: TGTGCCAGTAGTATAGGCCTTCCTGGACAGGGGGGCGCTTCACCCCTCCACTTT. Its protein product is CASSIGLPGQGGASPLHF.

V is TRBV19 and J is TRBJ1-1; 7 positions agree with TRBD1. The germline V gene encodes CDR1 LNHDA and CDR2 SQIVND (reference sequence). V lost 0 bases to trimming and J lost 10 bases; unmatched junction nucleotides: 11. The CDR3 is 15 amino acids. The chain's CDR3 is CASSIDVIGGAGAFF. CDR3 in DNA: TGTGCCAGTAGTATAGATGTAATAGGGGGCGCGGGAGCTTTCTTT.

This chain connects TRBV18 to TRBJ2-7; D unclear. This CDR3 comprises 11 residues. Germline assignment: CDR1 KGHSH and CDR2 LQKENI. Deletions cut 5 bases from V and 3 bases from J, with 5 bases between. CDR3 residues: CASSSGYEQYF. The CDR3 DNA reads TGTGCCAGCTCATCAGGCTACGAGCAGTACTTC.

The chain employs TRBV7-6 and TRBJ2-3; 7 nucleotides agree with TRBD2. Trimming cost V 0 bases and J 5 bases; bases outside gene matches: 8. Germline loops: CDR1 SGHVS, CDR2 FNYEAQ. CDR3 size: 16 residues. CDR3 nucleotide sequence: TGTGCCAGCAGCTTAGCCCCTAGCGGAGTGGGAGATACGCAGTATTTT. Translated, it gives CASSLAPSGVGDTQYF.

V gene TRBV6-4 combines with J gene TRBJ1-1, with D unresolved. V lost 4 bases and J 1 base, leaving 7 bases between the germline ends. The CDR3 spans 13 residues. Germline CDR1 and CDR2: MRHNA and SNTAGT. The CDR3 here is CASSVSGNTEAFF. CDR3 DNA sequence: TGTGCCAGCAGTGTAAGCGGGAACACTGAAGCTTTCTTT.

The chain recombines TRBV7-2 with TRBJ2-3; perhaps TRBD2 as D (7 bases). The CDR3 length is 19 residues. V shed 2 bases and J shed 2 bases, with 23 bases lying between them. Germline loops: CDR1 SGHTA, CDR2 FQGNSA. CDR3 coding DNA: TGTGCCAGCAGCTTAATTGCGGTCATGGCGGGGGCCTCCACAGATACGCAGTATTTT. Translation gives CASSLIAVMAGASTDTQYF.

The chain couples TRBV3-1 (or the pseudogene TRBV3-2) to TRBJ1-1; 8 bases are shared with TRBD1. The CDR3 is 16 amino acids. Germline V gives CDR1 LGHDT, CDR2 YNNKEL (reference sequence). With V trimmed by 0 bases and J by 5 bases, 8 bases remained unmatched. DNA of the CDR3: TGTGCCAGCAGCCAAGAACGGACAGGGATCGGGACTGAAGCTTTCTTT. It translates to CASSQERTGIGTEAFF.

The V call is TRBV30, the J call TRBJ1-4; no reliable D call. The V end was cut by 7 bases, the J end by 10 bases, with 16 bases between. Germline CDR1 and CDR2: GTSNPN and SVGIG (reference sequence). The CDR3 is 12 residues long. CDR3 in DNA: TGTGCCTTTTCCCCAGACAATCGAAAACTGTTTTTT. This translates into CAFSPDNRKLFF.